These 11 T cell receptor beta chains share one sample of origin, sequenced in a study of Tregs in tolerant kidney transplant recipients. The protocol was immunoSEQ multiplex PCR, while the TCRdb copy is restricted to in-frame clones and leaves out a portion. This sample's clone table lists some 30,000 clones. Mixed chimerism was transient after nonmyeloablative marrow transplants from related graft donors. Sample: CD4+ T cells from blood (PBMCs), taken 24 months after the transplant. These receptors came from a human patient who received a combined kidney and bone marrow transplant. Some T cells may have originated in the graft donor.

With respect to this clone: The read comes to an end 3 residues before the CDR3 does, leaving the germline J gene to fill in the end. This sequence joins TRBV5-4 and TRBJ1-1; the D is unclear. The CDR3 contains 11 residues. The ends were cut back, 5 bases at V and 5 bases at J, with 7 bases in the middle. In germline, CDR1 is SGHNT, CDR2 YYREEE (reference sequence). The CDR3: CASRRGTEAFF. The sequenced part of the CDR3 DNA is TGTGCCAGCAGACGAGGGACTGAA.

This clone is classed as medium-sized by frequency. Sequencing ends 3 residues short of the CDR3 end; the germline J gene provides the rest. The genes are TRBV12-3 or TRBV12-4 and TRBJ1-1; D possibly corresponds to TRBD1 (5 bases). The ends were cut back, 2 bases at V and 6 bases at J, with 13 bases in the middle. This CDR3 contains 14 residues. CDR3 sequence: CASSLWGEVAEAFF. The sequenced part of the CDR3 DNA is TGTGCCAGCAGTTTATGGGGGGAGGTCGCTGAA.

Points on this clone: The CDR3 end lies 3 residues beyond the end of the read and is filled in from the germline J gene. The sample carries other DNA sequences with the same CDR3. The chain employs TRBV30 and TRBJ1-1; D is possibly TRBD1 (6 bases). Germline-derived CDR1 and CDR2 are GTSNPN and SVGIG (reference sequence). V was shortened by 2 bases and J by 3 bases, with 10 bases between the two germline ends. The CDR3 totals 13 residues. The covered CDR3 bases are TGTGCCTGGAGTCGACAGGACCACACTGAA. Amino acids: CAWSRQDHTE. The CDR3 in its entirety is CAWSRQDHTEAFF.

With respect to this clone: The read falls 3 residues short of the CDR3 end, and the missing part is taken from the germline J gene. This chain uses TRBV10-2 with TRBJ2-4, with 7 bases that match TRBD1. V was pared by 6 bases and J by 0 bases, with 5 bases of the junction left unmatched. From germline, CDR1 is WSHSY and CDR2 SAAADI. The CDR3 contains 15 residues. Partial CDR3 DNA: TGCGCCAGCAGGCCGGGACAGTTAGCCAAAAACATT. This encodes CASRPGQLAKNI. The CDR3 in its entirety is CASRPGQLAKNIQYF.

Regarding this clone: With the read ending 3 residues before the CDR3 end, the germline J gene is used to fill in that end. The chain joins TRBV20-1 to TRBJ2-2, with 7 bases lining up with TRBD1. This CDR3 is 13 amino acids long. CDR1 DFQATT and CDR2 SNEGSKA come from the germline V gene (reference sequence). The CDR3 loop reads CSTTGRNTGELFF. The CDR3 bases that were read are TGCAGCACGACAGGGAGGAACACCGGGGAG.

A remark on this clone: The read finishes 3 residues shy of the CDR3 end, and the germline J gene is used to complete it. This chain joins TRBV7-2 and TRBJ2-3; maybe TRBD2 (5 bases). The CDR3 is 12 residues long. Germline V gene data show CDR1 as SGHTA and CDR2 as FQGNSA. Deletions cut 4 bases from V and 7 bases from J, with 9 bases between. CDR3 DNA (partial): TGTGCCAGCAGCTCGGACTCGTATACG. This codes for CASSSDSYT. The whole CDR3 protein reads CASSSDSYTQYF.

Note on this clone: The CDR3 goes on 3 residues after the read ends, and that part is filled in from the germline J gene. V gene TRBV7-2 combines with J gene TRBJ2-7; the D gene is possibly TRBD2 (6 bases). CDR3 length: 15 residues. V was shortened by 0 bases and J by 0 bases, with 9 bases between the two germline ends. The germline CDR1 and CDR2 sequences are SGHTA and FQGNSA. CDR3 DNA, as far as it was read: TGTGCCAGCAGCTTAGCGTTGGGGGGCTCCTACGAG. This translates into CASSLALGGSYE. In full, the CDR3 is CASSLALGGSYEQYF.

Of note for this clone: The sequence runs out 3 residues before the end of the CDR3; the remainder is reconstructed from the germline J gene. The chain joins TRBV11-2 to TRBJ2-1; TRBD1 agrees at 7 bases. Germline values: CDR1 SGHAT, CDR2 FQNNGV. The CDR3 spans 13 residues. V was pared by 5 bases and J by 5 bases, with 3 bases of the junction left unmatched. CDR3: CASSRDRNNEQFF. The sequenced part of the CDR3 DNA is TGTGCCAGCAGCCGGGACAGAAACAATGAG.

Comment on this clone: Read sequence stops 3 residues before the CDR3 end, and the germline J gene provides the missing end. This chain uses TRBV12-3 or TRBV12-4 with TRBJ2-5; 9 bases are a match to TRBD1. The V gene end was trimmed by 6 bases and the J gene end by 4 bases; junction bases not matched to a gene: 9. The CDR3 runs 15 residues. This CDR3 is CASRPGTGNGETQYF. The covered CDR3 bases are TGTGCCAGCAGACCCGGGACAGGGAACGGAGAGACC.

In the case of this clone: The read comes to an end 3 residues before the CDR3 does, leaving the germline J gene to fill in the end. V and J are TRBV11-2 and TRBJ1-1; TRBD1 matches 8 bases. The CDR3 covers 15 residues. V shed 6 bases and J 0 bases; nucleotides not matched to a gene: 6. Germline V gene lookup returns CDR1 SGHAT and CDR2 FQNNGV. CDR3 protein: CASSRGQGLNTEAFF. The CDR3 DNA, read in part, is TGTGCCAGCAGTAGAGGACAGGGCCTGAACACTGAA.

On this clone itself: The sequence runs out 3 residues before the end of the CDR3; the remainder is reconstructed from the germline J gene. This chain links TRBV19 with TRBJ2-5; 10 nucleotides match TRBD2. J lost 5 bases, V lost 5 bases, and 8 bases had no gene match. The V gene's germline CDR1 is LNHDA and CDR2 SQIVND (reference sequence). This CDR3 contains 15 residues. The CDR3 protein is CASSGLAGEEETQYF. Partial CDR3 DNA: TGTGCCAGTAGTGGCCTAGCGGGAGAGGAGGAGACC. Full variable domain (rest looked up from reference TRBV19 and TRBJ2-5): DGGITQSPKYLFRKEGQNVTLSCEQNLNHDAMYWYRQDPGQGLRLIYYSQIVNDFQKGDIAEGYSVSREKKESFPLTVTSAQKNPTAFYLCASSGLAGEEETQYFGPGTRLLVL.